The 27 T cell receptor beta chains in this list originate from one sample, sequenced in a study of T cells of healthy individuals. MiXCR, applied by TCRdb to the 5' RACE reads, yields one record per CDR3 protein. Of some 85,000 distinct CDR3 sequences detected, about 5.5% appear once; the ten largest clones hold about 7.5%. The receptors were sampled from a female donor in good health.

The gene calls are TRBV29-1 and TRBJ2-3; D is possibly TRBD1 (5 bases). Germline V CDR1 and CDR2: SQVTM, ANQGSEA. Trimming took off 5 bases at V and 3 bases at J, with 9 bases between the two ends. This CDR3 comprises 12 residues. In nucleotides, the CDR3 is TGCAGCGTTCAAGGGGAAACAGATACGCAGTATTTT. Translated, it gives CSVQGETDTQYF.

In this sample, this clonotype turned up many times. This chain links TRBV12-3 or TRBV12-4 with TRBJ2-1; tentatively, D is TRBD1 or TRBD2 (5 bases each). CDR3 size: 10 residues. The DNA for the CDR3 is TGTAGCGCGGGTAGGGGTGAGCAGTTCTTC. It codes for CSAGRGEQFF.

This clonotype has more than one count but fewer than ten. The gene calls are TRBV13 and TRBJ1-4; D might be TRBD1 (5 bases). The V gene's germline CDR1 is PRHDT and CDR2 FYEKMQ (reference sequence). The CDR3 has 15 amino acids. Trimming removed 5 bases at V and 4 bases at J, with 14 bases between. The CDR3 nucleotides are TGTGCCAGCAGCCTTGAGGGGACCAATAATGAAAAACTGTTTTTT. As protein: CASSLEGTNNEKLFF. The whole variable domain, filled in from reference TRBV13 and TRBJ1-4, reads AAGVIQSPRHLIKEKRETATLKCYPIPRHDTVYWYQQGPGQDPQFLISFYEKMQSDKGSIPDRFSAQQFSDYHSELNMSSLELGDSALYFCASSLEGTNNEKLFFGSGTQLSVL.

The rearrangement joins TRBV10-2 to TRBJ2-1; possibly TRBD1 or TRBD2 for D (5 bases each). Trimming removed 10 bases from V and 4 bases from J, with 14 bases in between. This CDR3 contains 13 residues. The germline gives CDR1 WSHSY, CDR2 SAAADI. The CDR3: CATIRDLYNEQFF. DNA for the CDR3: TGCGCCACCATCCGGGACCTATACAATGAGCAGTTCTTC.

The table lists this clonotype with many counts. The J gene is TRBJ2-3, the V gene TRBV28, with a weak D call TRBD2 (5 bases). The CDR3 loop spans 14 amino acids. The germline V gene encodes CDR1 MDHEN and CDR2 SYDVKM. V lost 6 bases to trimming and J lost 0 bases, with 10 bases between them. For the CDR3, the DNA is TGTGCCAGCAGGAGCGGCTCTAGCACAGATACGCAGTATTTT. It codes for CASRSGSSTDTQYF. The variable domain in full, with the rest retrieved from reference TRBV28 and TRBJ2-3, is DVKVTQSSRYLVKRTGEKVFLECVQDMDHENMFWYRQDPGLGLRLIYFSYDVKMKEKGDIPEGYSVSREKKERFSLILESASTNQTSMYLCASRSGSSTDTQYFGPGTRLTVL.

Many counts were recorded for this clonotype. The chain couples TRBV4-2 to TRBJ2-6, with no clear D. The CDR3 has 14 amino acids. Germline values: CDR1 LGHNA, CDR2 YNFKEQ. V was trimmed by 8 bases and J by 4 bases, leaving 12 bases between them. The CDR3 here is CASRQSPGANVLTF. The DNA of the CDR3 is TGTGCCAGCCGTCAATCCCCCGGGGCCAACGTCCTGACTTTC.

The sample holds many counts of this clonotype. The gene calls are TRBV3-1 and TRBJ1-6; D not resolved. This CDR3 has 14 amino acids. Germline V gene sequence: CDR1 LGHDT, CDR2 YNNKEL (reference sequence). Trimming stripped 1 base from V and 5 bases from J, with 6 bases between. CDR3 coding DNA: TGTGCCAGCAGCCAAGTCACAGATAATTCACCCCTCCACTTT. Its protein product is CASSQVTDNSPLHF.

This clonotype was counted ten times or more. The rearrangement uses TRBV12-3 or TRBV12-4 and TRBJ2-3; D is possibly TRBD1 (5 bases). V shed 4 bases and J shed 10 bases, with 12 bases lying between them. This CDR3 region has 12 residues. The CDR3 nucleotides are TGTGCCAGCAGTTCCTTAGGGGTTTCGCAGTATTTT. Translated, it gives CASSSLGVSQYF.

The chain joins TRBV20-1 to TRBJ1-6; 9 bases fit TRBD1. Trimming removed 2 bases from V and 5 bases from J; junction bases left unmatched: 4. Germline V gene lookup returns CDR1 DFQATT and CDR2 SNEGSKA (reference sequence). CDR3 length: 15 amino acids. The CDR3 DNA reads as TGCAGTGCTAGAACCCGACAGGGGGATAATTCACCCCTCCACTTT. Encoded protein: CSARTRQGDNSPLHF.

Ten or more counts support this clonotype. The rearrangement joins TRBV6-5 to TRBJ2-3; D unclear. Trimming stripped 5 bases from V and 2 bases from J, with 8 bases between. The CDR3 length is 13 residues. Germline CDR1 and CDR2: MNHEY and SVGAGI. The CDR3 region has the DNA TGTGCCAGCAGTCTTCGACTCACAGATACGCAGTATTTT. It specifies CASSLRLTDTQYF.

This clonotype was counted only a few times. V gene TRBV6-5 combines with J gene TRBJ1-5; TRBD1 agrees at 8 bases. Per germline, CDR1 MNHEY and CDR2 SVGAGI. Unmatched junction bases numbered 9, after V lost 5 bases and J lost 3 bases. CDR3 size: 16 residues. This chain's CDR3 is CASSIGQGGVNQPQHF. The CDR3 DNA is TGTGCCAGCAGTATCGGACAGGGAGGCGTCAATCAGCCCCAGCATTTT.

In this sample, this clonotype turned up many times. The chain combines TRBV20-1 with TRBJ2-6, with no clear D. CDR3 length: 18 residues. Germline values: CDR1 DFQATT, CDR2 SNEGSKA (reference sequence). Trimming pared 0 bases from V and 0 bases from J, leaving 15 bases between. CDR3 sequence: CSARDLGSPSSGANVLTF. Written as DNA, the CDR3 is TGCAGTGCTAGAGATCTCGGCAGCCCTAGCTCTGGGGCCAACGTCCTGACTTTC.

This clonotype was counted many times. The chain employs TRBV4-3 and TRBJ2-3, with D unresolved. Germline V gene lookup returns CDR1 LGHNA and CDR2 YSLEER. Trimming pared 4 bases from V and 0 bases from J, leaving 17 bases between. The CDR3 totals 17 residues. The CDR3 spells CASSPKSRGPSTDTQYF. Written as DNA, the CDR3 is TGCGCCAGCAGCCCCAAATCGAGAGGCCCTAGCACAGATACGCAGTATTTT.

The chain has TRBV30 and TRBJ1-1; D remains ambiguous. CDR1 and CDR2 from the germline V gene are GTSNPN and SVGIG (reference sequence). This CDR3 spans 12 amino acids. Trimming took off 8 bases at V and 5 bases at J, with 15 bases between the two ends. The CDR3 nucleotides are TGTGCCCAACAAAGGTATCAGACTGAAGCTTTCTTT. Translation: CAQQRYQTEAFF.

Ten or more counts support this clonotype. This chain uses TRBV11-2 with TRBJ2-1, with D possibly being TRBD1 (5 bases). The CDR3 totals 16 residues. Germline CDR1 is SGHAT and CDR2 is FQNNGV. The V and J ends lost 0 bases and 0 bases respectively, with 9 bases between them. CDR3 nucleotide sequence: TGTGCCAGCAGCTTAGATCAGGGTGGCTCCTACAATGAGCAGTTCTTC. Protein: CASSLDQGGSYNEQFF.

This clonotype has a count of ten or more. The rearrangement uses TRBV6-6 and TRBJ1-1, with a tentative D call TRBD1 (6 bases). CDR1 is MNHNY and CDR2 is SVGAGI in the germline V gene (reference sequence). The CDR3 totals 14 residues. With 2 bases removed from V and 3 bases from J, the gap between germline ends came to 10 bases. The CDR3 reads CASSYGGADTEAFF. DNA of the CDR3: TGTGCCAGCAGTTACGGGGGCGCGGACACTGAAGCTTTCTTT.

This clonotype was detected only a few times. This chain uses TRBV6-2 or TRBV6-3 with TRBJ1-2; D is perhaps TRBD1 (6 bases). Looked up from germline, CDR1 is MNHEY and CDR2 is SVGEGT. This CDR3 region has 12 residues. V was cut by 5 bases and J by 4 bases, with 8 bases left in between. The chain's CDR3 is CASSTGFYGYTF. CDR3 nucleotide sequence: TGTGCCAGCAGTACAGGGTTCTATGGCTACACCTTC.

The J gene is TRBJ1-2, the V gene TRBV19; D unclear. Between the trimmed V and J ends, which lost 5 bases and 2 bases, there was a span of 15 bases. This CDR3 region has 15 residues. Germline values: CDR1 LNHDA, CDR2 SQIVND (reference sequence). The CDR3 protein is CASSYPGLTNYGYTF. The CDR3 coding sequence is TGTGCCAGTAGTTACCCCGGACTGACCAACTATGGCTACACCTTC.

This clonotype was recorded at least ten times. The V and J genes are TRBV11-2 and TRBJ2-6, with no clear D. Germline V gene data show CDR1 as SGHAT and CDR2 as FQNNGV. This CDR3 has 19 amino acids. V was trimmed by 1 base and J by 1 base, leaving 17 bases between them. As DNA, the CDR3 is TGTGCCAGCAGCTTAGTTGCTGGGTTGCAGGTATCTGGGGCCAACGTCCTGACTTTC. Its protein is CASSLVAGLQVSGANVLTF.

This clonotype showed up many times. This rearrangement joins TRBV20-1 to TRBJ1-5, with a weak D call TRBD1 (6 bases). In germline, CDR1 is DFQATT, CDR2 SNEGSKA (reference sequence). Deletions cut 4 bases from V and 4 bases from J, with 14 bases between. The CDR3 has 14 residues. CDR3 region: CSAIRWDMNQPQHF. CDR3 nucleotides: TGCAGTGCTATCCGGTGGGACATGAATCAGCCCCAGCATTTT.

The V gene is TRBV6-5, the J gene TRBJ1-5, with D unresolved. The CDR3 is 14 amino acids. Per germline, CDR1 MNHEY and CDR2 SVGAGI. Trimming took off 4 bases at V and 2 bases at J, with 9 bases between the two ends. The CDR3 DNA sequence: TGTGCCAGCAGTTCTTGGGAGGGCAATCAGCCCCAGCATTTT. Protein sequence: CASSSWEGNQPQHF.

This clonotype was detected many times. Here the CDR3 reads CASSPAFKSSGANVLTF. The DNA of the CDR3 is TGTGCCAGCAGCCCGGCTTTTAAGAGCTCTGGGGCCAACGTCCTGACTTTC. V is TRBV28 and J is TRBJ2-6; D unresolved. The CDR3 is 17 residues long. Trimming left V 6 bases short and J 0 bases short, with 15 bases between. From germline, CDR1 is MDHEN and CDR2 SYDVKM.

This clonotype was observed many times. The rearrangement links TRBV12-3 or TRBV12-4 to TRBJ2-3; D may correspond to TRBD1 or TRBD2 (5 bases each). The CDR3 consists of 16 residues. V lost 5 bases and J 0 bases, leaving 15 bases between the germline ends. The CDR3 region is CASSAAGTFSTDTQYF. The CDR3, as DNA: TGTGCCAGCAGTGCGGCAGGGACCTTCAGCACAGATACGCAGTATTTT.

At least ten counts were recorded for this clonotype. The CDR3 coding sequence is TGCAGTGCTAGTCTCGGGGGCACAGATACGCAGTATTTT. As protein: CSASLGGTDTQYF. This sequence joins TRBV20-1 and TRBJ2-3, with a tentative D call TRBD2 (5 bases). The CDR3 length is 13 residues. The germline V and J ends were trimmed by 3 bases and 1 base, with 8 bases remaining between them. Germline values: CDR1 DFQATT, CDR2 SNEGSKA (reference sequence).

The chain carries TRBV7-2 and TRBJ2-3; no definite D call. This CDR3 has 15 residues. The ends were cut back, 0 bases at V and 0 bases at J, with 7 bases in the middle. Germline-derived CDR1 and CDR2 are SGHTA and FQGNSA. The CDR3: CASSLAALSTDTQYF. As DNA, the CDR3 is TGTGCCAGCAGCTTAGCAGCTCTGAGCACAGATACGCAGTATTTT.

There are many counts of this clonotype. V and J are TRBV12-3 or TRBV12-4 and TRBJ2-1; tentatively, D is TRBD1 (6 bases). V dropped 6 bases and J dropped 5 bases, with 14 bases sitting between them. The CDR3 runs to 14 residues. The DNA for the CDR3 is TGTGCCAGCAGCTGGGGGCGGCGAAACAATGAGCAGTTCTTC. Its protein is CASSWGRRNNEQFF.

This clonotype showed up just a few times. CDR3 residues: CASSSFNGPEAFF. CDR3 coding DNA: TGTGCCAGCAGTTCCTTTAACGGGCCGGAAGCTTTCTTT. V usage is TRBV28 and J usage is TRBJ1-1; D is ambiguous. V was shortened by 4 bases and J by 8 bases, with 14 bases between the two germline ends. The CDR3 contains 13 residues. CDR1 and CDR2 (germline): MDHEN, SYDVKM.